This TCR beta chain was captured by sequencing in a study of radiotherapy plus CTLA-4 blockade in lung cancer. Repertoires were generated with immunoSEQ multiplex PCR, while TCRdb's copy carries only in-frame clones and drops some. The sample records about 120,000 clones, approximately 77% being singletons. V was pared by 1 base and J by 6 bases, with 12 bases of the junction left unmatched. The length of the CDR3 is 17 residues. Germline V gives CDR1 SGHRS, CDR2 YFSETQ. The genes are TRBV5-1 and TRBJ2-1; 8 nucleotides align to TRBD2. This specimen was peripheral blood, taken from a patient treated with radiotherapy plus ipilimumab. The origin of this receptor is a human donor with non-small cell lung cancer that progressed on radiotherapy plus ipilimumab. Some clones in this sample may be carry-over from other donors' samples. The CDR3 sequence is CASSLYGISGILNEQFF. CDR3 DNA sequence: TGCGCCAGCAGCTTGTACGGTATTAGCGGGATTCTCAATGAGCAGTTCTTC.